This TCR beta chain was documented in a study of blood T cell repertoires in COVID-19. Overall study context: From T cells, B-cell-depleted T cells, or PBMCs came the material, which was cDNA or gDNA.

Only in-frame clones appear in the TCRdb table, and some are missing; sequencing was by immunoSEQ multiplex PCR. The data show roughly 250,000 clones, with 75% to 85% seen just once and roughly 7% held by the top ten. The sample comprised peripheral blood. The sequence was obtained from a woman aged 50 to 60 with acute or convalescent COVID-19.

CDR3 nucleotide sequence: TGTGCCAGCAGTTTTTACCGGGGCACAGATACGCAGTATTTT. Its translation is CASSFYRGTDTQYF. The gene calls are TRBV27 and TRBJ2-3; D gene uncertain. This CDR3 has 14 residues. Germline assignment: CDR1 MNHEY and CDR2 SMNVEV (reference sequence). V was shortened by 3 bases and J by 1 base, with 8 bases between the two germline ends.